Below, 11 T cell receptor beta chains from the same sample are listed, as sequenced in a study of radiation and T cells in renal cell carcinoma. The method was immunoSEQ multiplex PCR; TCRdb's version includes in-frame clones alone and lacks a portion of them. In the table there are approximately 86,000 clones, around four fifths of which are singletons. Sample time point: blood 4 weeks post-SBRT, at nephrectomy. Treatment defined: 15 Gy SBRT to primary tumor, nephrectomy 4 weeks later. The source was blood, collected from a patient whose treatment included radiotherapy and nephrectomy. All receptors come from a man over 45 with renal cell carcinoma.

The chain combines TRBV4-2 with TRBJ1-2; 9 bases match TRBD1. The CDR3 is made up of 14 amino acids. Germline assignment: CDR1 LGHNA and CDR2 YNFKEQ. Losses at the gene ends were 5 bases for V and 4 bases for J; bases not matched to a gene: 5. The CDR3 here is CASSWGQGGYGYTF. DNA of the CDR3: TGTGCCAGCAGCTGGGGACAGGGTGGCTATGGCTACACCTTC.

This clone was found a few times. The chain has TRBV19 and TRBJ1-2; no firm D call. The CDR3 runs to 14 residues. V dropped 2 bases and J dropped 5 bases, with 12 bases sitting between them. Germline loops: CDR1 LNHDA, CDR2 SQIVND (reference sequence). CDR3 region: CASSITPGGYGYTF. CDR3 nucleotides: TGTGCCAGTAGTATAACCCCGGGCGGTTATGGCTACACCTTC.

The chain employs TRBV27 and TRBJ2-3; 10 bases agree with TRBD1. CDR1 MNHEY and CDR2 SMNVEV come from the germline V gene (reference sequence). V lost 4 bases to trimming and J lost 4 bases; unmatched junction nucleotides: 11. The CDR3 is made up of 17 amino acids. The CDR3 DNA is TGTGCCAGCAGTTCCCGGGGCGGGACAGGGGTCTCAGATACGCAGTATTTT. It yields the protein CASSSRGGTGVSDTQYF.

Points on this clone: One junction end disagrees with the germline gene, perhaps due to a read error. The chain employs TRBV7-7 and TRBJ2-1; 10 positions agree with TRBD2. The CDR3 runs 17 residues. CDR1 is SSHAT and CDR2 is FNYEAQ in the germline V gene (reference sequence). CDR3 protein: CASSPAGTSASYNEQFF. The DNA for the CDR3 is TGTGCTAGCAGCCCCGCTGGGACTAGCGCTTCCTACAATGAGCAGTTCTTC.

This chain joins TRBV29-1 and TRBJ2-5; D unclear. The V end lost 3 bases, the J end lost 4 bases, and 3 bases lay between the germline ends. Looked up from germline, CDR1 is SQVTM and CDR2 is ANQGSEA. The CDR3 has 10 amino acids. CDR3 DNA sequence: TGCAGCGTTGATTCAGAGACCCAGTACTTC. This sequence encodes CSVDSETQYF.

This chain joins TRBV6-4 and TRBJ2-3; 7 nucleotides agree with TRBD2. CDR3 length: 12 amino acids. The germline V gene encodes CDR1 MRHNA and CDR2 SNTAGT. V lost 10 bases to trimming and J lost 13 bases; unmatched junction nucleotides: 14. The CDR3 is CATSSGGGQEYF. DNA for the CDR3: TGTGCCACATCAAGTGGGGGGGGTCAAGAGTATTTT.

The chain combines TRBV5-1 with TRBJ2-1; no clear D gene. Germline V gene lookup returns CDR1 SGHRS and CDR2 YFSETQ. Trimming took off 0 bases at V and 5 bases at J, with 9 bases between the two ends. CDR3 length: 14 amino acids. CDR3 amino acids: CASSLEGGHNEQFF. DNA for the CDR3: TGCGCCAGCAGCTTGGAGGGCGGCCACAATGAGCAGTTCTTC.

This chain connects TRBV27 to TRBJ2-7, with 13 bases identical to TRBD2. Germline CDR1 MNHEY, CDR2 SMNVEV (reference sequence). The ends lost 6 bases at V and 4 bases at J; junction bases unmatched: 9. The CDR3 length is 16 residues. The CDR3 spells CASRRTGTSGTYEQYF. The CDR3 DNA follows: TGTGCCAGCAGGCGAACCGGGACTAGCGGGACGTACGAGCAGTACTTC.

The rearrangement joins TRBV27 to TRBJ2-7; a possible D gene is TRBD2 (5 bases). Trimming pared 5 bases from V and 4 bases from J, leaving 24 bases between. CDR1 MNHEY and CDR2 SMNVEV come from the germline V gene (reference sequence). The CDR3 runs 17 residues. The CDR3 spells CASSQLLRPAGRYEQYF. CDR3 bases: TGTGCCAGCAGTCAACTCCTTAGGCCCGCGGGTCGTTACGAGCAGTACTTC.

This clone was seen only once. The J gene is TRBJ2-3, the V gene TRBV9; 12 bases fit TRBD2. V trimming: 3 bases; J trimming: 2 bases; junction bases outside the gene matches: 4. CDR3 length equals 16 residues. Germline CDR1 reads SGDLS; CDR2 reads YYNGEE. DNA for the CDR3: TGTGCCAGCAGCGCTCTAGCGGGAGGGACCACAGATACGCAGTATTTT. The encoded protein is CASSALAGGTTDTQYF.

The chain combines TRBV30 with TRBJ2-2; D unclear. V lost 8 bases to trimming and J lost 6 bases, with 10 bases between them. CDR1 is GTSNPN and CDR2 is SVGIG in the germline V gene (reference sequence). The CDR3 totals 11 residues. CDR3 sequence (DNA): TGTGCCACCCCGCTGGCCGGGGAGCTGTTTTTT. Translated, it gives CATPLAGELFF. Drawing the rest from reference TRBV30 and TRBJ2-2, the complete variable domain is SQTIHQWPATLVQPVGSPLSLECTVEGTSNPNLYWYRQAAGRGLQLLFYSVGIGQISSEVPQNLSASRPQDRQFILSSKKLLLSDSGFYLCATPLAGELFFGEGSRLTVL.